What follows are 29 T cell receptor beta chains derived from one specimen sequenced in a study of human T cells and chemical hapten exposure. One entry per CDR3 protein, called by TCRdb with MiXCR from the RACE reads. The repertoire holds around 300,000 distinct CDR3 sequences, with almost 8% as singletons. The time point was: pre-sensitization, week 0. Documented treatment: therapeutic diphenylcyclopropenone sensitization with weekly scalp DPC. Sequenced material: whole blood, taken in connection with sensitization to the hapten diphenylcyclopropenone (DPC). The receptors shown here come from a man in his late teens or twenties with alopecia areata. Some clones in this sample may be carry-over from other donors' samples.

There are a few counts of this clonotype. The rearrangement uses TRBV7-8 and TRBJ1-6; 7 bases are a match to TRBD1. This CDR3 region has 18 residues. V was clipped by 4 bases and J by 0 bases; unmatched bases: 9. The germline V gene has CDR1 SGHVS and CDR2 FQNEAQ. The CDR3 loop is CASSSPGQQSSYNSPLHF. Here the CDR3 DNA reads TGTGCCAGCAGCTCGCCGGGACAGCAAAGCTCCTATAATTCACCCCTCCACTTT.

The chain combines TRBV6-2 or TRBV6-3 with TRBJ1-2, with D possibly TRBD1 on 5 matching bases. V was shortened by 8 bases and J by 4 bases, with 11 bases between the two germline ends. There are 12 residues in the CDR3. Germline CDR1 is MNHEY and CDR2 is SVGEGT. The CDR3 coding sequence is TGTGCCAGCGGAAGACAGCCCTATGGCTACACCTTC. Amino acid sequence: CASGRQPYGYTF.

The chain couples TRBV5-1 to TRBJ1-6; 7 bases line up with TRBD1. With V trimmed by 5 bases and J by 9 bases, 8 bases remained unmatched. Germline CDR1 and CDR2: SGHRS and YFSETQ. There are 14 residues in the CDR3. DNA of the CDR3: TGCGCCAGCAGTACTGGGGACAGTGGTTCACCCCTCCACTTT. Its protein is CASSTGDSGSPLHF.

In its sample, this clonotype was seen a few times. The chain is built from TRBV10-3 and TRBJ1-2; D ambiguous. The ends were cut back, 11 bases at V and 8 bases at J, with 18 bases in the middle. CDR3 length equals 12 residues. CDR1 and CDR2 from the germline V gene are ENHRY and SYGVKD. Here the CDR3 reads CARRQEAEGYTF. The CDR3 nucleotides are TGTGCCCGCCGGCAAGAAGCGGAAGGCTACACCTTC.

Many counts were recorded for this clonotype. The CDR3 DNA is TGTGCCAGCAGTTACAGCGGGCCCGCCTACGAGCAGTACTTC. Translation: CASSYSGPAYEQYF. The chain joins TRBV6-2 or TRBV6-3 to TRBJ2-7; maybe TRBD2 (6 bases). Trimming took off 2 bases at V and 2 bases at J, with 10 bases between the two ends. The CDR3 is 14 residues long. Germline CDR1 and CDR2: MNHEY and SVGEGT.

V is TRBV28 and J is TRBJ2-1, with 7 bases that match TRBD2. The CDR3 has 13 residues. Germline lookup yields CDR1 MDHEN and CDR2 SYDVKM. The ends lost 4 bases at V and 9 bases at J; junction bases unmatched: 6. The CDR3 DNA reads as TGTGCCAGCAGTTACCTAGCGGATGGTGAGCAGTTCTTC. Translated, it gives CASSYLADGEQFF.

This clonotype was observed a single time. The CDR3 region is CASSDTATGETQYF. The CDR3 DNA reads as TGTGCCAGCAGTGACACAGCCACTGGGGAGACCCAGTACTTC. The chain combines TRBV2 with TRBJ2-5; D gene ambiguous. The CDR3 has 14 residues. Trimming took off 3 bases at V and 5 bases at J, with 13 bases between the two ends. Germline V gene data show CDR1 as SNHLY and CDR2 as FYNNEI.

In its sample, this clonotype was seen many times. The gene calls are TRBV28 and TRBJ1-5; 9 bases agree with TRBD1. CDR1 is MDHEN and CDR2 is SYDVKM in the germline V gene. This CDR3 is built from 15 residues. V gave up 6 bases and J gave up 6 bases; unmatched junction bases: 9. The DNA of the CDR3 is TGTGCCAGCAGCCCGGACAGGGGAGAGGGTCAGCCCCAGCATTTT. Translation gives CASSPDRGEGQPQHF.

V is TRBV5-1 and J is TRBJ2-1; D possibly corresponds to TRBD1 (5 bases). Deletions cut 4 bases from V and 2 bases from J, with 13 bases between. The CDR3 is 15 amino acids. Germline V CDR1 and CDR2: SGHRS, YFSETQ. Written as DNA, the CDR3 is TGCGCCAGCAGCGGCACAGGACCTACCTACAATGAGCAGTTCTTC. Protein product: CASSGTGPTYNEQFF.

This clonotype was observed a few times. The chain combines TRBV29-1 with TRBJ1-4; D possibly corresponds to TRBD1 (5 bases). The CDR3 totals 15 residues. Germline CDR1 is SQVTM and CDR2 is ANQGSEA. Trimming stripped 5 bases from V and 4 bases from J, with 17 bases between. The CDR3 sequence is CSVLMGRVGNEKLFF. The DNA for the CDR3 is TGCAGCGTTCTCATGGGGCGCGTTGGTAATGAAAAACTGTTTTTT.

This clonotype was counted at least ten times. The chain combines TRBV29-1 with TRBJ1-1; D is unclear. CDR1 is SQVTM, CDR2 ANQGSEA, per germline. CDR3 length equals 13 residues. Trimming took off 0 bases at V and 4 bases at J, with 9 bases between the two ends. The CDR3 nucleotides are TGCAGCGTTGAAGATCCGGGGATCACTGAAGCTTTCTTT. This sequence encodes CSVEDPGITEAFF.

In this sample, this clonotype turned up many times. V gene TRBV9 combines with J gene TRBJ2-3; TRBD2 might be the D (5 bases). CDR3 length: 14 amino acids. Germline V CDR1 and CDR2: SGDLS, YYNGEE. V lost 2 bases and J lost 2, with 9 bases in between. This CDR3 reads CASSVPAATDTQYF. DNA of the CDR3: TGTGCCAGCAGCGTTCCAGCGGCCACAGATACGCAGTATTTT.

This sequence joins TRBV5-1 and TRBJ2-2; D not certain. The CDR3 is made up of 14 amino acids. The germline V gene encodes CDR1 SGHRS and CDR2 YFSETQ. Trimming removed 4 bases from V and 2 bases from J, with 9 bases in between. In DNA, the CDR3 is TGCGCCAGCAGCCGGGCCTACAACACCGGGGAGCTGTTTTTT. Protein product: CASSRAYNTGELFF.

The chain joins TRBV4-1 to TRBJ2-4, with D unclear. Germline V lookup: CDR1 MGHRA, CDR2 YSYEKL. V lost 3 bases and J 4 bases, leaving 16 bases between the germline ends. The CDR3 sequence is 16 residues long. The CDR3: CASSQPVRDIKNIQYF. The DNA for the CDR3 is TGCGCCAGCAGCCAGCCCGTTCGAGACATAAAAAACATTCAGTACTTC.

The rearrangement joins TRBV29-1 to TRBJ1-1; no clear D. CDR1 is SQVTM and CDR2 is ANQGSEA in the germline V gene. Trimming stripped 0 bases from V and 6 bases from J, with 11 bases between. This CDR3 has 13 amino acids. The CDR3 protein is CSVEEMKGSEAFF. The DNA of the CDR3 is TGCAGCGTTGAAGAGATGAAGGGCTCTGAAGCTTTCTTT.

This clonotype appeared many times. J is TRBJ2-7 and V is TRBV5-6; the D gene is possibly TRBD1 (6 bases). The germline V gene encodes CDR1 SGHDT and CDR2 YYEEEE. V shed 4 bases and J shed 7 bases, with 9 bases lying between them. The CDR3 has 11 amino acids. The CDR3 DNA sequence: TGTGCCAGCAGCGCTGACAGGGAGCAGTACTTC. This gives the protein CASSADREQYF.

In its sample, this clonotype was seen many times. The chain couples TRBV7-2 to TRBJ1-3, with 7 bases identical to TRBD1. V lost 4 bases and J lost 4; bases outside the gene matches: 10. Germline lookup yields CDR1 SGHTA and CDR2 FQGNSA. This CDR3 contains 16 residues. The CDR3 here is CASSSTTGAPGNTIYF. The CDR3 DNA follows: TGTGCCAGCAGCTCCACCACAGGGGCCCCCGGAAACACCATATATTTT.

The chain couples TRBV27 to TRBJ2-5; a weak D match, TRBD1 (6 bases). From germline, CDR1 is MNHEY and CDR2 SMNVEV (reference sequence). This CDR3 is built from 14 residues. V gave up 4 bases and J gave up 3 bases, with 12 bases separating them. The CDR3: CASSSGQAKETQYF. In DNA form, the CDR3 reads TGTGCCAGCAGTTCGGGACAAGCGAAAGAGACCCAGTACTTC.

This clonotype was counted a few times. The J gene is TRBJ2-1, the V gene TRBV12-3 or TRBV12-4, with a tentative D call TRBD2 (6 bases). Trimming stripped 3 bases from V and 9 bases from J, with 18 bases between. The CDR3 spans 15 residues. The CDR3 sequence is CASSFPPLLGGEQFF. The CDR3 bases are TGTGCCAGCAGTTTCCCCCCCCTGCTGGGGGGTGAGCAGTTCTTC.

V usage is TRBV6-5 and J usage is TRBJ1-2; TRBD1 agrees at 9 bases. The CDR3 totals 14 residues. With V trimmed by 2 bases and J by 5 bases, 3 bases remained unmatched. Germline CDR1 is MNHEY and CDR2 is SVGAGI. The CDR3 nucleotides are TGTGCCAGCAGTTACACAGGGGGCAGGTATGGCTACACCTTC. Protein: CASSYTGGRYGYTF.

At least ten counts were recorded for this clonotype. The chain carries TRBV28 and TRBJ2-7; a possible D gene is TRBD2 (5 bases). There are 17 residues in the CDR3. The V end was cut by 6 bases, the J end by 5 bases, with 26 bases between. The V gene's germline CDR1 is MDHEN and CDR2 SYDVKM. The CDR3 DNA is TGTGCCAGCAGCCGTTATACTCCCGGACGGGATAGCCACGAGCAGTACTTC. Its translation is CASSRYTPGRDSHEQYF. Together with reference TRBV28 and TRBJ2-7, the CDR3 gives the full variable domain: DVKVTQSSRYLVKRTGEKVFLECVQDMDHENMFWYRQDPGLGLRLIYFSYDVKMKEKGDIPEGYSVSREKKERFSLILESASTNQTSMYLCASSRYTPGRDSHEQYFGPGTRLTVT.

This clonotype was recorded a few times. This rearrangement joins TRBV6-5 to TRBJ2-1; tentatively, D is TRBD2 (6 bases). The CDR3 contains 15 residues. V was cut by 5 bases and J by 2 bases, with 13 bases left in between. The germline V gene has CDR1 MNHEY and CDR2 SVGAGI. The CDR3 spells CASSRGERAYNEQFF. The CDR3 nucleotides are TGTGCCAGCAGTCGCGGGGAGCGGGCCTACAATGAGCAGTTCTTC.

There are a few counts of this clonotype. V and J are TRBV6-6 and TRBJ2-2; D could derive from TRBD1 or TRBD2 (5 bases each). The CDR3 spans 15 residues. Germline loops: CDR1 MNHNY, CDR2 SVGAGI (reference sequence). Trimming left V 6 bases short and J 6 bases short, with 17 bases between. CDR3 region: CASRLGNQGSGELFF. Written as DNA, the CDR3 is TGTGCCAGCAGACTCGGGAATCAGGGATCCGGGGAGCTGTTTTTT.

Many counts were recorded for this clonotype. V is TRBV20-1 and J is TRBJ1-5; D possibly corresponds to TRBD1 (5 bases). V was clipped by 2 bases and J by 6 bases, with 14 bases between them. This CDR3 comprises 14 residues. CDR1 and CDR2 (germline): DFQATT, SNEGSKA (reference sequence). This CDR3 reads CSARIPQEVQPQHF. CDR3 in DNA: TGCAGTGCTAGAATCCCACAGGAAGTTCAGCCCCAGCATTTT.

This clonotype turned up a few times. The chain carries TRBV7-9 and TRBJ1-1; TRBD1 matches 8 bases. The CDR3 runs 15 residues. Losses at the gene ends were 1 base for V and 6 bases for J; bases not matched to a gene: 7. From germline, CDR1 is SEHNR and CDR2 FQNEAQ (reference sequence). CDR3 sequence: CASSLVGQAGAEAFF. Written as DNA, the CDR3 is TGTGCCAGCAGCTTAGTGGGACAGGCCGGGGCTGAAGCTTTCTTT. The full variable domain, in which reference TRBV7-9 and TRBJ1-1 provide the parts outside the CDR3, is DTGVSQNPRHKITKRGQNVTFRCDPISEHNRLYWYRQTLGQGPEFLTYFQNEAQLEKSRLLSDRFSAERPKGSFSTLEIQRTEQGDSAMYLCASSLVGQAGAEAFFGQGTRLTVV.

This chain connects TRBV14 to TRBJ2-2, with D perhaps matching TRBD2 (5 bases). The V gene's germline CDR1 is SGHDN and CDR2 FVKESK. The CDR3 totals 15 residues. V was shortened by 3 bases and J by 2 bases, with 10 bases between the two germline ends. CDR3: CASSHNSGNTGELFF. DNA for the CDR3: TGTGCCAGCAGCCACAATTCGGGAAACACCGGGGAGCTGTTTTTT.

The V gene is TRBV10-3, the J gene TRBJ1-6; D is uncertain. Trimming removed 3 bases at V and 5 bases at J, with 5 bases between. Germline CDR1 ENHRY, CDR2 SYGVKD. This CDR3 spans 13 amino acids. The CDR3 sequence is CAISDRNNSPLHF. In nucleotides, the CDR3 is TGTGCCATCAGTGATAGGAATAATTCACCCCTCCACTTT.

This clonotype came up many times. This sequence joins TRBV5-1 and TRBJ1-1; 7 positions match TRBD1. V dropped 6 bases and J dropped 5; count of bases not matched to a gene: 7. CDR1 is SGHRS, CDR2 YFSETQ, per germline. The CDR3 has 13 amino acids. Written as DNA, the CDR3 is TGCGCCAGCAACGACGGGACAGCTACTGAAGCTTTCTTT. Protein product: CASNDGTATEAFF.

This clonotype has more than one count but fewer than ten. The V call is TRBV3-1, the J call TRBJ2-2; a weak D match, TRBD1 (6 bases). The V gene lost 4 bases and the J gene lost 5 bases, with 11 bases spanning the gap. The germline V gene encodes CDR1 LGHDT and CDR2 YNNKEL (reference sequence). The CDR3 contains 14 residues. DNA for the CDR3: TGTGCCAGCAGCCCGCTGAGGGGGACCGGGGAGCTGTTTTTT. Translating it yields CASSPLRGTGELFF. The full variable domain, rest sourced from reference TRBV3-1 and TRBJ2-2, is DTAVSQTPKYLVTQMGNDKSIKCEQNLGHDTMYWYKQDSKKFLKIMFSYNNKELIINETVPNRFSPKSPDKAHLNLHINSLELGDSAVYFCASSPLRGTGELFFGEGSRLTVL.